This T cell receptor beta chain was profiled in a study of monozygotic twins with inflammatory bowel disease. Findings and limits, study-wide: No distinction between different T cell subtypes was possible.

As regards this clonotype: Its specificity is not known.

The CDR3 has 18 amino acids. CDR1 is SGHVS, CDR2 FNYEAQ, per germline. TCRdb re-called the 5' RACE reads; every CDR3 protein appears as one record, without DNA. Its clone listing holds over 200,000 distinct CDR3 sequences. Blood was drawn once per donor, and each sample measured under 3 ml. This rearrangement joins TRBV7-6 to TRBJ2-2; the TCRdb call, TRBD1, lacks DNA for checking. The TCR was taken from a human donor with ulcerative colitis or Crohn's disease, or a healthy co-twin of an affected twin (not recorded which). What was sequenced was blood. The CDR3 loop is CASSPSRGEYSNTGELFF.